Only a few counts were recorded for the clone carrying this T cell receptor beta chain. Its cognate antigen is unknown. These data originate in a study of T cells after posttransplantation cyclophosphamide. Broader study findings: Skin or GI-infiltrating T cells shared few TRB sequences with blood. Donor CD8+ memory clones often dominated recipient blood repertoires at later times.

The CDR3 has 13 amino acids. V lost 7 bases, J lost 3 bases, and 13 bases lay in between. Germline V lookup: CDR1 SQVTM, CDR2 ANQGSEA. Clones were sequenced by immunoSEQ multiplex PCR, and TCRdb holds only the in-frame ones, with some missing. The sample includes approximately 29,000 clones, roughly 90% of them seen just once. This receptor was taken from a man between 45 and 60 years old. The rearrangement uses TRBV29-1 and TRBJ2-4; no definite D call. The sequenced sample was PBMCs. In DNA form, the CDR3 reads TGCAGCGGATCTCTTGGAGTCAAAAACATTCAGTACTTC. Translating it yields CSGSLGVKNIQYF.